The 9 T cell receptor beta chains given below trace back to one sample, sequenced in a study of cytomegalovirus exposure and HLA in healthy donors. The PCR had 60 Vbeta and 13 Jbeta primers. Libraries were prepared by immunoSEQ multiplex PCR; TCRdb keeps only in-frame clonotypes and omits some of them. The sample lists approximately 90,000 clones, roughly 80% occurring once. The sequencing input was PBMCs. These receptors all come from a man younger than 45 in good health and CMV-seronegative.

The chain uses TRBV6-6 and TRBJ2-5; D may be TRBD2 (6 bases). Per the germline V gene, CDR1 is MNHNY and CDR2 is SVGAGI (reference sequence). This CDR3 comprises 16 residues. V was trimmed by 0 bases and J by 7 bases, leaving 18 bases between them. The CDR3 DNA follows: TGTGCCAGCAGTTACTCGTACTTGGGACTCCGGGGGACCCAGTACTTC. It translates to CASSYSYLGLRGTQYF.

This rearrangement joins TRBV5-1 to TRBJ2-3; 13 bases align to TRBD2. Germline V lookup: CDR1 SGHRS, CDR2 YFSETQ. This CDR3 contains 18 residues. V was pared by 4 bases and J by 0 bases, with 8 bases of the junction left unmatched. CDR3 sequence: CASSIGLAGAGSTDTQYF. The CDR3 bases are TGCGCCAGCAGCATCGGACTAGCGGGAGCTGGTAGCACAGATACGCAGTATTTT. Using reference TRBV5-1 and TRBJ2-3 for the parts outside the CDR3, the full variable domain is KAGVTQTPRYLIKTRGQQVTLSCSPISGHRSVSWYQQTPGQGLQFLFEYFSETQRNKGNFPGRFSGRQFSNSRSEMNVSTLELGDSALYLCASSIGLAGAGSTDTQYFGPGTRLTVL.

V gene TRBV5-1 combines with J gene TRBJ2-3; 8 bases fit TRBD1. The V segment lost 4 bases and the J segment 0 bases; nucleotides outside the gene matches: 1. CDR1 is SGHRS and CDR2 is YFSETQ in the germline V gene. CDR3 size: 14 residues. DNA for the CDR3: TGCGCCAGCAGCAGGACAGGGAGCACAGATACGCAGTATTTT. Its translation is CASSRTGSTDTQYF. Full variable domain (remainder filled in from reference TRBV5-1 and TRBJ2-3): KAGVTQTPRYLIKTRGQQVTLSCSPISGHRSVSWYQQTPGQGLQFLFEYFSETQRNKGNFPGRFSGRQFSNSRSEMNVSTLELGDSALYLCASSRTGSTDTQYFGPGTRLTVL.

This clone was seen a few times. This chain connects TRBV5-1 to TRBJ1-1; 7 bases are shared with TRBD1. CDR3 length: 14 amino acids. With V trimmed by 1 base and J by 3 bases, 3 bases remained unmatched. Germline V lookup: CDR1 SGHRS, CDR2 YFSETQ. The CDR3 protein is CASSLTRGDTEAFF. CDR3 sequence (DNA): TGCGCCAGCAGCTTGACCAGGGGGGACACTGAAGCTTTCTTT.

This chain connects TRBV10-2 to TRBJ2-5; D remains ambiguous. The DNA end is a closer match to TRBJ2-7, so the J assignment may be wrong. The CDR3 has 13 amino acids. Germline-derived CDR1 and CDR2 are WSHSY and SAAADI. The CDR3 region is CASMSDFSYEQYF. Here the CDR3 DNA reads TGCGCCAGCATGTCCGATTTCTCCTACGAGCAGTACTTC.

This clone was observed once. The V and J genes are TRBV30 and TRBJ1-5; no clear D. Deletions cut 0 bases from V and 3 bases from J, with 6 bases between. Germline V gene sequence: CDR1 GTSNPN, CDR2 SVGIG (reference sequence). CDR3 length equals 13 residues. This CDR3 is CAWSVQPNQPQHF. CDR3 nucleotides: TGTGCCTGGAGTGTACAGCCCAATCAGCCCCAGCATTTT.

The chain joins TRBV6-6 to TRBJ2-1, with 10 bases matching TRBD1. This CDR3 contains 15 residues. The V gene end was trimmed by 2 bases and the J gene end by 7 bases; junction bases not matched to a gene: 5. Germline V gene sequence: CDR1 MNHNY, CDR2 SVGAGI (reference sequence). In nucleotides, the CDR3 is TGTGCCAGCAGTTACCTTGGACAGGGGGGGAATGAGCAGTTCTTC. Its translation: CASSYLGQGGNEQFF.

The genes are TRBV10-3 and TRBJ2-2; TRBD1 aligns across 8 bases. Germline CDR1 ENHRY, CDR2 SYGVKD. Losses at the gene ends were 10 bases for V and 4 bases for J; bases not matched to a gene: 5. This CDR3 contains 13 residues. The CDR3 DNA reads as TGTGCCACGCGGGACAGGCCCACCGGGGAGCTGTTTTTT. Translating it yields CATRDRPTGELFF.

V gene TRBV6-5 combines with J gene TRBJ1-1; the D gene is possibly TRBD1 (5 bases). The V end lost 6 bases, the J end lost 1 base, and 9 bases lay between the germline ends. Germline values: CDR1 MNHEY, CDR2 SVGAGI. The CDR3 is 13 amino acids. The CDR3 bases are TGTGCCAGCAGCCGGACACGGAACACTGAAGCTTTCTTT. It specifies CASSRTRNTEAFF.